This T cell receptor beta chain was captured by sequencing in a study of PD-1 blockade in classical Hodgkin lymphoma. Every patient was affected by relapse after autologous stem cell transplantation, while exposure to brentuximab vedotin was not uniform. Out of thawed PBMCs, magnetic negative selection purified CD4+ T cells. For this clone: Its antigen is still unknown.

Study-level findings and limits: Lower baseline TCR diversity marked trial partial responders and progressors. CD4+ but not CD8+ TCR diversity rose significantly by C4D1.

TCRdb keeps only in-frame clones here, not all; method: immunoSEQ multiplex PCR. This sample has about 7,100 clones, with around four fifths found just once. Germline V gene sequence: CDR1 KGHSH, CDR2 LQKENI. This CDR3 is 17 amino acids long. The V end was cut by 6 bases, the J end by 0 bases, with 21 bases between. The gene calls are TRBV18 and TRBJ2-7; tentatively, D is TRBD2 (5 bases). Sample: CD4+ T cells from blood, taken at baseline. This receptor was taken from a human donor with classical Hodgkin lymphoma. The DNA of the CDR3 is TGTGCCAGCTCCCATGGGGAGACTAAGCGGAGCTCCTACGAGCAGTACTTC. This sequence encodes CASSHGETKRSSYEQYF.